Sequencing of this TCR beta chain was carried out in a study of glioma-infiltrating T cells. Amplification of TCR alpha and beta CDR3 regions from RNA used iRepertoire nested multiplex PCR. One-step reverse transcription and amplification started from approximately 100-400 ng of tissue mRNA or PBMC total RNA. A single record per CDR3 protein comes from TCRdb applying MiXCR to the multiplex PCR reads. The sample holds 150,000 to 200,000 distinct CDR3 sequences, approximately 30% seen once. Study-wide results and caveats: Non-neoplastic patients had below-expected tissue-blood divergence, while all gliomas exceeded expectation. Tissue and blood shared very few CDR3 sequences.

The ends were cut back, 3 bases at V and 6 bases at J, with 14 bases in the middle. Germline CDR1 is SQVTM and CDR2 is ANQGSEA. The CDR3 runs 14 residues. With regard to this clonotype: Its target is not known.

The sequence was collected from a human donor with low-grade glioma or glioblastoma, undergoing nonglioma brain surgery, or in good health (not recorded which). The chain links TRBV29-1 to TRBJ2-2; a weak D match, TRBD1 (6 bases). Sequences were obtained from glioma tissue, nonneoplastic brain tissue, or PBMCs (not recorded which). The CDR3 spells CSVEDSQGSGELFF. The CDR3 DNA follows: TGCAGCGTTGAGGACTCACAGGGATCCGGGGAGCTGTTTTTT.